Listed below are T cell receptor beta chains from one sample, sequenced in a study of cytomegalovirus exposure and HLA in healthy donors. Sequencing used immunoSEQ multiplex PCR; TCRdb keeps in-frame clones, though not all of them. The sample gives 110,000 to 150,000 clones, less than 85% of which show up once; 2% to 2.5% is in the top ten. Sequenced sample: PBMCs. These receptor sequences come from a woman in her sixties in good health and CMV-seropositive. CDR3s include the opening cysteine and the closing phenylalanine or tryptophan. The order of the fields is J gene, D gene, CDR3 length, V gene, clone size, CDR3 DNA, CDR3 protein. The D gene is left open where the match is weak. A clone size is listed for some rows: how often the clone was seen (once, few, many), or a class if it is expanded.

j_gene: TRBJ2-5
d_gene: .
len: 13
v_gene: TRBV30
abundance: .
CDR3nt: TGTGCCTGGAGTACACAGCTACAAGAGACCCAGTACTTC
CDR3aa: CAWSTQLQETQYF

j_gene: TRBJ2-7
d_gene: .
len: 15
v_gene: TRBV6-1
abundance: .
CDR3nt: TGTGCCAGCAGAGCAGACAGTGGGCTTGGTTACGAGCAGTACTTC
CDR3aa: CASRADSGLGYEQYF

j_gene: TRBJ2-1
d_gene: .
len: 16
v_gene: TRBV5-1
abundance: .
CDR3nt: TGCGCCAGCACCCCAGGCCCTCCCTCGAGCCCAAGTGAGCAGTTCTTC
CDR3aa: CASTPGPPSSPSEQFF

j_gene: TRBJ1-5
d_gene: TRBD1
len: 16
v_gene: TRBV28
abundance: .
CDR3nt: TGTGCCAGCAGTTTAGGAGTACCGGGACAGGGACAGCCCCAGCATTTT
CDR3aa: CASSLGVPGQGQPQHF

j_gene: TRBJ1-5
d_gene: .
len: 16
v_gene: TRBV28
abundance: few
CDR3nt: TGTGCCAGCAGTTTAGACCCCAGGGAGGGGAATCAGCCCCAGCATTTT
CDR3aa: CASSLDPREGNQPQHF

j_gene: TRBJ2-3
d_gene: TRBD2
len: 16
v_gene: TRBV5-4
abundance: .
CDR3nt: TGTGCCAGCAGCTTGGTAGGGACTAGTCCCACAGATACGCAGTATTTT
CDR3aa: CASSLVGTSPTDTQYF

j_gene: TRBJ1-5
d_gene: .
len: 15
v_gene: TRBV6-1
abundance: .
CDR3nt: TGTGCCAGCAGTGAAGCGACACAGGGATTAACAGCCCAGCATTTT
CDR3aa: CASSEATQGLTAQHF

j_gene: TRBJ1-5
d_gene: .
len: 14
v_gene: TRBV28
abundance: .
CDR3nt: TGTGCCAGCAGTTCCACACCCAGGGATCAGCCCCAGCATTTT
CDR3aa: CASSSTPRDQPQHF

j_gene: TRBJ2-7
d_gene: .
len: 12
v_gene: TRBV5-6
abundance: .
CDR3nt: TGTGCCAGCAGCCTCAGCTCCTACGAGCAGTACTTC
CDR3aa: CASSLSSYEQYF

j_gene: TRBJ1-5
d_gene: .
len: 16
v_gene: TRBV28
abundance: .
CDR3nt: TGTGCCAGCAGTTTGGGGCCCCAGGGATACGGTCAGCCCCAGCATTTT
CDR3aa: CASSLGPQGYGQPQHF

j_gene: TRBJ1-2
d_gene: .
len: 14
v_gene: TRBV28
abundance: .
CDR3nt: TGTGCCAGCAGTTTTAGCGGACCGGACTATGGCTACACCTTC
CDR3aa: CASSFSGPDYGYTF

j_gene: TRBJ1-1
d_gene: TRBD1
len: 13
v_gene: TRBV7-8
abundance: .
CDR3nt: TGTGCCAGCAGCTTGGACAGGGTATCTGGAGCTTTCTTT
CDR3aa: CASSLDRVSGAFF

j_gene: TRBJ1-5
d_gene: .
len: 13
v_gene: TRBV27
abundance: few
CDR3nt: TGTGCCAGCAGTCTTCACAGGTCTCAGCCCCAGCATTTT
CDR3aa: CASSLHRSQPQHF

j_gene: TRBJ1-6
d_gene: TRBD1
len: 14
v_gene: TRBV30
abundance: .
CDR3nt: TGTGCCTGGAGTCCGAGACAGGGCGATTCACCCCTCCACTTT
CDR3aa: CAWSPRQGDSPLHF

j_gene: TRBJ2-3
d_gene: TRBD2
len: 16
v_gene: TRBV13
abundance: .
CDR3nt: TGTGCCAGCAGCCCCGGGACTATCGCTAGCACAGATACGCAGTATTTT
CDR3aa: CASSPGTIASTDTQYF

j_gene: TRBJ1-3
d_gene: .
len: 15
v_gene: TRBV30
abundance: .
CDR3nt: TGTGCCTGGAGTGTACGCCGGACATCTGGAAACACCATATATTTT
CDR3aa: CAWSVRRTSGNTIYF

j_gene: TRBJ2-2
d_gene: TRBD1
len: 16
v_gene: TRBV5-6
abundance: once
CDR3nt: TGTGCCAGCAGCCTCCCGGGACAGGGAGACACCGGGGAGCTGTTTTTT
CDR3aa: CASSLPGQGDTGELFF

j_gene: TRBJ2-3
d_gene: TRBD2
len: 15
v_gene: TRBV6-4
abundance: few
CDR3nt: TGTGCCAGCAGCCCTGCTCTAGCGGGAGCAGATACGCAGTATTTT
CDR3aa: CASSPALAGADTQYF

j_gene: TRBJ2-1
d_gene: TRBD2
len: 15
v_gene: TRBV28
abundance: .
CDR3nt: TGTGCCAGCAGTTTAGGCCTAGCGGGGAACAATGAGCAGTTCTTC
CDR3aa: CASSLGLAGNNEQFF

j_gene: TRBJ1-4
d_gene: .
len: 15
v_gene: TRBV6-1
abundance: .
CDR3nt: TGTGCCAGCAGAACAGGGCTTGCAACTAATGAAAAACTGTTTTTT
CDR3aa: CASRTGLATNEKLFF

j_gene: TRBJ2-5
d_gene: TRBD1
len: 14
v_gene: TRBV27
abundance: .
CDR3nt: TGTGCCAGCAGTGCCCGGACAGGGTTAGAGACCCAGTACTTC
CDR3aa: CASSARTGLETQYF

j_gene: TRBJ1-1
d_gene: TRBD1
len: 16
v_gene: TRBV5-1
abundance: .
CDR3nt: TGCGCCAGCAGCTTTCAACCGGGACAGGGGGTTGGTGAAGCTTTCTTT
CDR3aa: CASSFQPGQGVGEAFF

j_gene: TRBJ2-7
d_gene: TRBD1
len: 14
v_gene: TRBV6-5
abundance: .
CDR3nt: TGTGCCAGCAGCCCCACAGGGGCCACCTACGAGCAGTACTTC
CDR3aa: CASSPTGATYEQYF

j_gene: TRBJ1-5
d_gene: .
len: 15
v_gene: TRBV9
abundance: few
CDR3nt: TGTGCCAGCAGCGTAGGAGGGAATAGCAATCAGCCCCAGCATTTT
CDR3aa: CASSVGGNSNQPQHF

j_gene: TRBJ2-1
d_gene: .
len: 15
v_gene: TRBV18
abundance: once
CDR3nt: TGTGCCAGCTCATCAGTGATTGGCTCCTACAATGAGCAGTTCTTC
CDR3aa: CASSSVIGSYNEQFF

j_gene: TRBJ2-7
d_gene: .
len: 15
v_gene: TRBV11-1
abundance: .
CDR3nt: TGTGCCAGCAGCTTAGTGGCAGGGGAGTACTACGAGCAGTACTTC
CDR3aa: CASSLVAGEYYEQYF

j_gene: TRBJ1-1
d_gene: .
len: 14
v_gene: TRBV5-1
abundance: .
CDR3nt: TGCGCCAGCAGCTTAGACACCAGGGCCACTGAAGCTTTCTTT
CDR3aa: CASSLDTRATEAFF

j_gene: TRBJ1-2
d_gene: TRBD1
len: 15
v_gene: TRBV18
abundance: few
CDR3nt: TGTGCCAGCTCACCAGAGGGACAGCTATCGTATGGCTACACCTTC
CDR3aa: CASSPEGQLSYGYTF

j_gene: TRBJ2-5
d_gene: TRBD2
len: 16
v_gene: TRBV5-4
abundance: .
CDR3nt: TGTGCCAGCAGCCCCCCTAGCGGGGGCCGCACAGAGACCCAGTACTTC
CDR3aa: CASSPPSGGRTETQYF

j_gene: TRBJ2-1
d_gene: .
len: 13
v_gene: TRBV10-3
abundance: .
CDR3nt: TGTGCCATCACTGCACGAGGGAGTAATGAGCAGTTCTTC
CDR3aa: CAITARGSNEQFF

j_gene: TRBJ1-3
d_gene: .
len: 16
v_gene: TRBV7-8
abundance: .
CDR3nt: TGTGCCAGCAGCTTAGTGGTCGGTCACTCTGGAAACACCATATATTTT
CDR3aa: CASSLVVGHSGNTIYF

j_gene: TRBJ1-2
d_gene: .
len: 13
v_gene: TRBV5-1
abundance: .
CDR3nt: TGCGCCAGCAGCTTTAACAGTGACTATGGCTACACCTTC
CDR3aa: CASSFNSDYGYTF

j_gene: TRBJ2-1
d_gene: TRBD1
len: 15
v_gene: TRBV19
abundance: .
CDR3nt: TGTGCCAGTAGTATAGCAGGGGGCAACCACAATGAGCAGTTCTTC
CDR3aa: CASSIAGGNHNEQFF

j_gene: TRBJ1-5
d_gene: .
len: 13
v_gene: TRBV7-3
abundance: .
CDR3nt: TGTGCCAGCAGCTTAGGGCCGAGGGAGCCCCAGCATTTT
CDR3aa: CASSLGPREPQHF

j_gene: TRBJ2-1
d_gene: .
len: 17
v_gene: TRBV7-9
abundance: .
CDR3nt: TGTGCCAGCAGCTTATCGGAGGGGGCGAGGGTTCAACATGAGCAGTTCTTC
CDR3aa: CASSLSEGARVQHEQFF

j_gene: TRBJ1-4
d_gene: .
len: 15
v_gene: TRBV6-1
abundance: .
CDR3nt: TGTGCCAGCAGTGAAGCGCCGGGGGTTAATGAAAAACTGTTTTTT
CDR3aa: CASSEAPGVNEKLFF

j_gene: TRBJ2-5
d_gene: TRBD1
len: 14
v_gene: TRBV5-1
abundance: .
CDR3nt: TGCGCCAGCAGCTTGGACCAGGGGGCTCAGACCCAGTACTTC
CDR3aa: CASSLDQGAQTQYF

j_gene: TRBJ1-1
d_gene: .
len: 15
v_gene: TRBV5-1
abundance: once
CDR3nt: TGCGCCAGCAGCATTACAGGTAGACGGGACACTGAAGCTTTCTTT
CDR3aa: CASSITGRRDTEAFF

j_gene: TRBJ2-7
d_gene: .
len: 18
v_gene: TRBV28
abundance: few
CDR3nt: TGTGCCAGCAGTTTTTCCACCCTCCGCGGGACTCTCCTCTGGGAGCAGTACTTC
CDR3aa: CASSFSTLRGTLLWEQYF

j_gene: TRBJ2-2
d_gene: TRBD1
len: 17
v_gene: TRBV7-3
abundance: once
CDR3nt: TGTGCCAGCAGCTTAACGTATGACACAGGGGTCACCGGGGAGCTGTTTTTT
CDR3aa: CASSLTYDTGVTGELFF

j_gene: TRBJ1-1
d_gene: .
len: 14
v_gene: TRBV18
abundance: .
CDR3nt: TGTGCCAGCTCACGCGAACAGGGGAACACTGAAGCTTTCTTT
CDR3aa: CASSREQGNTEAFF

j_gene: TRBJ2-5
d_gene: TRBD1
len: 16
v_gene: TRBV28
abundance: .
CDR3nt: TGTGCCAGCAGCCCTTCTGGGTCAGGGGGCTTGGAGACCCAGTACTTC
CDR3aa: CASSPSGSGGLETQYF

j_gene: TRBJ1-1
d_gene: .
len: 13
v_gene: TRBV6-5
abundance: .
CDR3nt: TGTGCCAGCAGTGAAGCGTTCCCATTTATAGCTTTCTTT
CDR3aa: CASSEAFPFIAFF

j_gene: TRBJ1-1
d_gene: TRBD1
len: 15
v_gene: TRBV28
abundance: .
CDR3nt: TGTGCCAGCAGTCCATACAGGGGCGTGAACACTGAAGCTTTCTTT
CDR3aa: CASSPYRGVNTEAFF

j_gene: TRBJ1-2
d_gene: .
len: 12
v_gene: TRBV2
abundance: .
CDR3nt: TGTGCCAGCAGTGTCAGGCAGGGTGGCTACACCTTC
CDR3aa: CASSVRQGGYTF

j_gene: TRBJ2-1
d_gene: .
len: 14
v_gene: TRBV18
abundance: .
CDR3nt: TGTGCCAGCTCCCAAGCCACCGGCGCGGGTGAGCAGTTCTTC
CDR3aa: CASSQATGAGEQFF

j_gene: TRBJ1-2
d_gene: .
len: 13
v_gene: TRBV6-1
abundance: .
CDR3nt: TGTGCCAGCAGTGAATCGAGACTGCCTCGTTACACCTTC
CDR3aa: CASSESRLPRYTF

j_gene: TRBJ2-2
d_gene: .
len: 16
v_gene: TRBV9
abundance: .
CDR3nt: TGTGCCAGCAGCTGGGGGACCGGGGGTGGGACCGGGGAGCTGTTTTTT
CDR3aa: CASSWGTGGGTGELFF

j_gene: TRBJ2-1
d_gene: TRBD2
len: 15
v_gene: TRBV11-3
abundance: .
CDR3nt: TGTGCCAGCAGCACGGGACTAGCGGGAGTGAATGAGCAGTTCTTC
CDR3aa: CASSTGLAGVNEQFF

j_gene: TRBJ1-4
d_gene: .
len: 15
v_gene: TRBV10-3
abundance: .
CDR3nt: TGTGCCATCCGAGAGGGGGGGAGTACTAATGAAAAACTGTTTTTT
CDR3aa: CAIREGGSTNEKLFF

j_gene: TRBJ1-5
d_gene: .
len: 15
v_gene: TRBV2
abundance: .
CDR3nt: TGTGCCAGCACCACCGAGGGTGGTGGCAATCAGCCCCAGCATTTT
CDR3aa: CASTTEGGGNQPQHF

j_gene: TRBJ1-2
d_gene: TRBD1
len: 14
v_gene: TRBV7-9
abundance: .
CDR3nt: TGTGCCAGCAGCTTAGGACAGGGGGAAGGTGGCTACACCTTC
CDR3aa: CASSLGQGEGGYTF